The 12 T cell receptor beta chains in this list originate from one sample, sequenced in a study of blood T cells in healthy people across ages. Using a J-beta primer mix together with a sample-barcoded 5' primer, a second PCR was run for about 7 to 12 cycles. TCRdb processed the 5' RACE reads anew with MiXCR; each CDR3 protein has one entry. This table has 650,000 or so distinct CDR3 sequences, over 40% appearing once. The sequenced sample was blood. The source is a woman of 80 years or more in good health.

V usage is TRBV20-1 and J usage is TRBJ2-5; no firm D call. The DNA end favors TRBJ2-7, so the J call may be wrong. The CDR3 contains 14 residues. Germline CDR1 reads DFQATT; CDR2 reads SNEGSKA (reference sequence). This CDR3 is CSARGYPSLYEQYF. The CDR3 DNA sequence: TGCAGTGCTAGAGGTTACCCTTCACTCTACGAGCAGTACTTC.

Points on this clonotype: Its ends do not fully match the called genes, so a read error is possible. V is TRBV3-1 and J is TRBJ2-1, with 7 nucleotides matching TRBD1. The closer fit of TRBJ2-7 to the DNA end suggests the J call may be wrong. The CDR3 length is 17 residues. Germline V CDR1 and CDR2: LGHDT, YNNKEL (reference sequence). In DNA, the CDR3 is TGTGCCAGCAGACAAGGACAGGCCAGGAGCTCCTACAATGAGCAGTACTTC. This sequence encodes CASRQGQARSSYNEQYF.

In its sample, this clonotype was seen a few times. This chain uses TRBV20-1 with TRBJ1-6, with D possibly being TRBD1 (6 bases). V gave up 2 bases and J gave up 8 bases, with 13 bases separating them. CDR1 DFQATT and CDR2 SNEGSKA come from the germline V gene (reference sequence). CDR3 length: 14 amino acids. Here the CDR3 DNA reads TGCAGTGCTAGAACGGGACACGGGGATTCACCCCTCCACTTT. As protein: CSARTGHGDSPLHF.

The CDR3 here is CASILTRGDTQYF. CDR3 nucleotide sequence: TGTGCCAGCATTTTGACCCGCGGAGATACGCAGTATTTT. This chain connects TRBV12-3 or TRBV12-4 to TRBJ2-3, with unresolved D. CDR3 length equals 13 residues. The germline V and J ends were trimmed by 7 bases and 5 bases, with 13 bases remaining between them.

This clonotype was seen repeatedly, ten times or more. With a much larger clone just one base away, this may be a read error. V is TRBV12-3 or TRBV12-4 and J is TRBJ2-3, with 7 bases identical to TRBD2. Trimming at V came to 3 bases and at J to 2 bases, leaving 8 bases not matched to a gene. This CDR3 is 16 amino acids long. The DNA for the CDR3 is TGTGCCAGCAGTTTCTGGGCTAGCGGCTACACAGATACGCAGTATTTT. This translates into CASSFWASGYTDTQYF.

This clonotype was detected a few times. This CDR3 is CASRVGAGDYGYTF. In nucleotides, the CDR3 is TGTGCCAGCAGGGTGGGGGCGGGGGACTATGGCTACACCTTC. This chain links TRBV27 with TRBJ1-2; tentatively, D is TRBD1 (6 bases). V was trimmed by 6 bases and J by 3 bases, leaving 14 bases between them. Germline V CDR1 and CDR2: MNHEY, SMNVEV (reference sequence). The CDR3 is made up of 14 amino acids.

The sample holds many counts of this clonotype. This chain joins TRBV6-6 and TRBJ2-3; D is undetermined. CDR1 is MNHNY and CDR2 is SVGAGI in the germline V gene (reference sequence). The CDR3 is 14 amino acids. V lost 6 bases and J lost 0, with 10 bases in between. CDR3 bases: TGTGCCAGCAGGCTGGCCCCTAGCACAGATACGCAGTATTTT. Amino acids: CASRLAPSTDTQYF.

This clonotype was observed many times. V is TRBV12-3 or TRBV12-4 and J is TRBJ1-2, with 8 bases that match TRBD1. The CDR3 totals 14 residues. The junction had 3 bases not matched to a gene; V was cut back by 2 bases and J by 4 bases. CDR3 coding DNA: TGTGCCAGCAGTTTATTTCAGGGGGCCTATGGCTACACCTTC. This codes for CASSLFQGAYGYTF.

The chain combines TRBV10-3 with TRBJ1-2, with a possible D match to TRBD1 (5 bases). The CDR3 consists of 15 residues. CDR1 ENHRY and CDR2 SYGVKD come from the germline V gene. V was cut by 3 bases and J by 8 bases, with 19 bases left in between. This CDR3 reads CAISDQGRERRGYTF. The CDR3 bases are TGTGCCATCAGTGATCAAGGCAGGGAAAGGCGAGGCTACACCTTC.

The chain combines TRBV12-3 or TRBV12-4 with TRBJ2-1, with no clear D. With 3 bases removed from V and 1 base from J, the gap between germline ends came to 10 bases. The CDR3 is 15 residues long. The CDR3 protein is CASSFGHPSYNEQFF. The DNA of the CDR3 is TGTGCCAGCAGTTTTGGCCACCCTTCCTACAATGAGCAGTTCTTC.

CDR3 residues: CASRDRVAKNIQYF. Here the CDR3 DNA reads TGTGCCAGCAGAGACAGGGTTGCCAAAAACATTCAGTACTTC. The chain carries TRBV2 and TRBJ2-4, with 7 positions matching TRBD1. This CDR3 comprises 14 residues. V gave up 6 bases and J gave up 1 base; unmatched junction bases: 3. CDR1 SNHLY and CDR2 FYNNEI come from the germline V gene.

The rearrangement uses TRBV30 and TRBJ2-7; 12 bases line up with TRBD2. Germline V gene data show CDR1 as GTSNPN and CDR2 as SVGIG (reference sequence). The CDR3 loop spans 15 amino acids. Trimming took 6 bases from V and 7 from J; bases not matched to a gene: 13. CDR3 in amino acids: CACLSLAGGYNEQYF. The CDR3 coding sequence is TGTGCCTGCCTCTCTCTAGCGGGAGGGTACAATGAGCAGTACTTC.